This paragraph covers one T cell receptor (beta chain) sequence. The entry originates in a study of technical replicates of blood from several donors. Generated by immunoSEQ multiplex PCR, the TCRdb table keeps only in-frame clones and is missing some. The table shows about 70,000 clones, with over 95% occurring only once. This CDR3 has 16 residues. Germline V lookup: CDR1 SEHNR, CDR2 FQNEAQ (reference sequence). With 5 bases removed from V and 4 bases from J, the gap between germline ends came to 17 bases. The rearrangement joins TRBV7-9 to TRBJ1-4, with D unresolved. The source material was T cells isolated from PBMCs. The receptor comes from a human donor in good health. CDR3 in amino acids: CASSRISSGNNEKLFF. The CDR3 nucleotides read TGTGCCAGCAGCAGGATAAGCAGCGGCAATAATGAAAAACTGTTTTTT.